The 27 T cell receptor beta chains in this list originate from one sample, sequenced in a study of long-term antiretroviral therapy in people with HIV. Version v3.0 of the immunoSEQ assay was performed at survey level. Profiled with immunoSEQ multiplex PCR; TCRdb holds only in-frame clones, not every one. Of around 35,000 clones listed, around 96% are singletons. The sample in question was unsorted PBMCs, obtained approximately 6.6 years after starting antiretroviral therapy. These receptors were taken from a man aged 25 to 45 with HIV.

The CDR3 sequence: CASSSLNRGTPYEQYF. CDR3 nucleotides: TGTGCCAGCAGCTCCCTAAACAGGGGAACTCCCTACGAGCAGTACTTC. This chain joins TRBV7-9 and TRBJ2-7; 7 bases fit TRBD1. Germline V gene sequence: CDR1 SEHNR, CDR2 FQNEAQ (reference sequence). The CDR3 consists of 16 residues. V lost 4 bases, J lost 2 bases, and 11 bases stayed unmatched. Complete variable domain (other parts from reference TRBV7-9 and TRBJ2-7): DTGVSQNPRHKITKRGQNVTFRCDPISEHNRLYWYRQTLGQGPEFLTYFQNEAQLEKSRLLSDRFSAERPKGSFSTLEIQRTEQGDSAMYLCASSSLNRGTPYEQYFGPGTRLTVT.

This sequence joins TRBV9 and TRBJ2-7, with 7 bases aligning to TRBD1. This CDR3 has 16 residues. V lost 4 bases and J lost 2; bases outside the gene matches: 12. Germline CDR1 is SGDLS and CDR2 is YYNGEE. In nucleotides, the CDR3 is TGTGCCAGCAGCCCAAGTGGACAGGCCGAAGCCTACGAGCAGTACTTC. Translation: CASSPSGQAEAYEQYF.

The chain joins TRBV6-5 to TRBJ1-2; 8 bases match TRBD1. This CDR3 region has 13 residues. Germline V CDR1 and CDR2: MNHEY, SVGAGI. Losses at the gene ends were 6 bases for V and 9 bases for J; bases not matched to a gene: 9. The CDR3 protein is CASRLTGDGSYTF. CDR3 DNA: TGTGCCAGCAGATTGACAGGGGATGGTAGCTACACCTTC.

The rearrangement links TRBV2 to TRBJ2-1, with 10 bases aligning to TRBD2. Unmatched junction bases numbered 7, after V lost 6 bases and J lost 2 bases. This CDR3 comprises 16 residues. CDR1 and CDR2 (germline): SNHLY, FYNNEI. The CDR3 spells CASRPLAGATYNEQFF. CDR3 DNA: TGTGCCAGCAGGCCCCTAGCGGGGGCTACCTACAATGAGCAGTTCTTC.

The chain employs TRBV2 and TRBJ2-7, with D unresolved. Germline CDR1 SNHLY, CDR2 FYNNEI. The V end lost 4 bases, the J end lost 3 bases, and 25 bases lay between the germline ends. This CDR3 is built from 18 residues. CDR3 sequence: CASSVDPLPPENDYEQYF. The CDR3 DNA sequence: TGTGCCAGCAGTGTTGATCCTCTCCCGCCTGAAAACGACTACGAGCAGTACTTC.

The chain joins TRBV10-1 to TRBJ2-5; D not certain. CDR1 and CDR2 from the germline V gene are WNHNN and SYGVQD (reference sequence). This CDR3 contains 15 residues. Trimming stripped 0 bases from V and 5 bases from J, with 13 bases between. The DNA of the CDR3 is TGCGCCAGCAGTGAGTCGGTGTCATCCCGGGAGACCCAGTACTTC. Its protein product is CASSESVSSRETQYF.

The CDR3 sequence: CASSIGGWVDSGELFF. CDR3 DNA sequence: TGTGCCAGTAGTATCGGGGGGTGGGTAGATTCGGGGGAGCTGTTTTTT. The rearrangement links TRBV19 to TRBJ2-2; TRBD2 matches at 7 bases. The CDR3 totals 16 residues. Trimming at V came to 3 bases and at J to 8 bases, leaving 12 bases not matched to a gene. Germline CDR1 and CDR2: LNHDA and SQIVND (reference sequence).

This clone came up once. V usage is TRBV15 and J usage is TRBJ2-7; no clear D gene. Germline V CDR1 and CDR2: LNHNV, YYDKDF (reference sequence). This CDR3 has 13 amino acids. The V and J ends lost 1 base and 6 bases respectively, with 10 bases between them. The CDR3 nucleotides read TGTGCCACCAGCAGAGTCCCAGCTGCCGAGCAGTACTTC. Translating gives CATSRVPAAEQYF.

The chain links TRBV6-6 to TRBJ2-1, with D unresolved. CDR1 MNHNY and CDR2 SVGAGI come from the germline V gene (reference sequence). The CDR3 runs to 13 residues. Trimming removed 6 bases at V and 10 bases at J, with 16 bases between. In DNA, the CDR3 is TGTGCCAGCAGGGTCGGTCCCCCGGGCGAGCAGTTCTTC. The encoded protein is CASRVGPPGEQFF.

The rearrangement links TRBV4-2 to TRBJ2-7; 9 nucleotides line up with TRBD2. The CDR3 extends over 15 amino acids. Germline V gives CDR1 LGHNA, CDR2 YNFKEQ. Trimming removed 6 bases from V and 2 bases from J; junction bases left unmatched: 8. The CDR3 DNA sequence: TGTGCCAGCAGTCTCGAGGGCGGGGGGGCCTACGAGCAGTACTTC. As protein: CASSLEGGGAYEQYF.

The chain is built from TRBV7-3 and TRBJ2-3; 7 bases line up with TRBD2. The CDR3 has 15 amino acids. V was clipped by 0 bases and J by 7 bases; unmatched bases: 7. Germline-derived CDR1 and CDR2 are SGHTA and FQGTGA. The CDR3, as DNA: TGTGCCAGCAGCTTAACGTCTAGCGGCGGTAATACGCAGTATTTT. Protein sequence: CASSLTSSGGNTQYF.

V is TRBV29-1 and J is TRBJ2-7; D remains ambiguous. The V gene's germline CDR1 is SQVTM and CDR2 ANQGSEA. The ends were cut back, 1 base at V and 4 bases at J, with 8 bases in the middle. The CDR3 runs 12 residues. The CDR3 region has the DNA TGCAGCGTTGAAGGGCAGGCATACGAGCAGTACTTC. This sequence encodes CSVEGQAYEQYF.

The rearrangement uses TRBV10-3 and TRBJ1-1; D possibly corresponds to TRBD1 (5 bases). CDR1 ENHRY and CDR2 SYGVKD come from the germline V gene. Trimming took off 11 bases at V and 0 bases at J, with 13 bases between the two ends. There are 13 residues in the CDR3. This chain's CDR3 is CAAGGRLNTEAFF. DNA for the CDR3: TGTGCCGCGGGGGGACGGTTGAACACTGAAGCTTTCTTT.

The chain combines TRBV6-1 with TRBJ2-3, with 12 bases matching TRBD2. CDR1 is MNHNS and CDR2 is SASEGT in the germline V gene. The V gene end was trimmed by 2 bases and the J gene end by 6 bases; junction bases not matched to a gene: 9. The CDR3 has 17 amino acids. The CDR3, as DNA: TGTGCCAGCAGTGAAAATCTAGCGGGGGGGCTCGTTGATACGCAGTATTTT. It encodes CASSENLAGGLVDTQYF.

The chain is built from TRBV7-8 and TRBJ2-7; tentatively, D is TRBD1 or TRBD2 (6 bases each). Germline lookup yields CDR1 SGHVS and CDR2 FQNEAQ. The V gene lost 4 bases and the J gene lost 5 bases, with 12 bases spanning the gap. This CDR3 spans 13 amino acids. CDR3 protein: CASSSWGANEQYF. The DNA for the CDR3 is TGTGCCAGCAGCTCATGGGGGGCCAACGAGCAGTACTTC.

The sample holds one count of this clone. CDR3 sequence reads: CASSLNRDTEAFF. The CDR3 nucleotides read TGCGCCAGCAGCTTAAACAGGGACACTGAAGCTTTCTTT. The chain combines TRBV5-1 with TRBJ1-1, with D tentatively TRBD1 (6 bases). Germline V gene data show CDR1 as SGHRS and CDR2 as YFSETQ. Trimming took 2 bases from V and 3 from J, leaving 8 bases between them. CDR3 length equals 13 residues.

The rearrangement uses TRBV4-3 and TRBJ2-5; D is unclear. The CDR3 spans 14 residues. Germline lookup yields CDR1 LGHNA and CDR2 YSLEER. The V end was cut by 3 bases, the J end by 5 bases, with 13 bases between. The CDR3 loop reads CASSQDPFGETQYF. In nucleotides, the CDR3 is TGCGCCAGCAGCCAGGATCCCTTTGGGGAGACCCAGTACTTC.

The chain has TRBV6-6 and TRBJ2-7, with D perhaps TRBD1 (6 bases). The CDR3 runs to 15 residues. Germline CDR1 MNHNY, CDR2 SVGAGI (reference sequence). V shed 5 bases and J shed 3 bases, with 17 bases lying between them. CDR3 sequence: CASSRKPGHLYEQYF. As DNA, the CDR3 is TGTGCCAGCAGTCGTAAACCGGGACACCTCTACGAGCAGTACTTC.

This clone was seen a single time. The CDR3 DNA follows: TGTGCCAGCAGCGTAGGTGTAGGGCGGCAGGACACTGAAGCTTTCTTT. Encoded protein: CASSVGVGRQDTEAFF. The chain couples TRBV9 to TRBJ1-1; D not certain. There are 16 residues in the CDR3. V gave up 0 bases and J gave up 3 bases, with 15 bases separating them. CDR1 is SGDLS and CDR2 is YYNGEE in the germline V gene.

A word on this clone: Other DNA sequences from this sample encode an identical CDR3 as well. The CDR3 sequence is CASSLGLTYEQYF. The CDR3 DNA reads TGTGCCAGCAGCTTAGGCCTGACCTACGAGCAGTACTTC. The chain carries TRBV11-2 and TRBJ2-7, with D unclear. Germline assignment: CDR1 SGHAT and CDR2 FQNNGV. V was trimmed by 1 base and J by 2 bases, leaving 6 bases between them. This CDR3 region has 13 residues. The variable domain in full, with the rest retrieved from reference TRBV11-2 and TRBJ2-7, is EAGVAQSPRYKIIEKRQSVAFWCNPISGHATLYWYQQILGQGPKLLIQFQNNGVVDDSQLPKDRFSAERLKGVDSTLKIQPAKLEDSAVYLCASSLGLTYEQYFGPGTRLTVT.

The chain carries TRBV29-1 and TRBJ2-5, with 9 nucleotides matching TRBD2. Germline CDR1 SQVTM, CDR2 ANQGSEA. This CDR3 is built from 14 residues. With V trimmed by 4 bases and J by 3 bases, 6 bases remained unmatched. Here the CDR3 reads CSVGLLAGKETQYF. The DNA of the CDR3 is TGCAGCGTTGGCCTCCTAGCGGGGAAAGAGACCCAGTACTTC.

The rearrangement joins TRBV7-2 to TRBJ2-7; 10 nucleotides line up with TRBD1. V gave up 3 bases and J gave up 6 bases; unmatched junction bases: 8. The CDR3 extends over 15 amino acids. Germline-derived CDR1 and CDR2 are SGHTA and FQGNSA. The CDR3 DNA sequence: TGTGCCAGCAGCTTCCGGGACAGGGGAGTGTTCGAGCAGTACTTC. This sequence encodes CASSFRDRGVFEQYF.

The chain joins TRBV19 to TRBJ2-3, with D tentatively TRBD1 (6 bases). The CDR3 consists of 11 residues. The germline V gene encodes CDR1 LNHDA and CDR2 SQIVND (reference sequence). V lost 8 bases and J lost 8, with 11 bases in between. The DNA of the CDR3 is TGTGCCAGTCAGGGGCTGGGTACGCAGTATTTT. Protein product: CASQGLGTQYF. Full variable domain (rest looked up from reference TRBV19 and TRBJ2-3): DGGITQSPKYLFRKEGQNVTLSCEQNLNHDAMYWYRQDPGQGLRLIYYSQIVNDFQKGDIAEGYSVSREKKESFPLTVTSAQKNPTAFYLCASQGLGTQYFGPGTRLTVL.

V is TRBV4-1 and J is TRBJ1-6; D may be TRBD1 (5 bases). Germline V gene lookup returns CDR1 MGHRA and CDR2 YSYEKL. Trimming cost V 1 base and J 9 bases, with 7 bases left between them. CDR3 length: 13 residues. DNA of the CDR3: TGCGCCAGCAGCCAAGTGACAGTTTCACCCCTCCACTTT. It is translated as CASSQVTVSPLHF.

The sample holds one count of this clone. The CDR3: CASSHQWDYGYTF. CDR3 nucleotides: TGTGCCAGCTCCCATCAGTGGGATTACGGCTACACCTTC. The genes are TRBV5-4 and TRBJ1-2; D gene ambiguous. This CDR3 spans 13 amino acids. V dropped 7 bases and J dropped 8 bases, with 18 bases sitting between them. Germline CDR1 reads SGHNT; CDR2 reads YYREEE (reference sequence).

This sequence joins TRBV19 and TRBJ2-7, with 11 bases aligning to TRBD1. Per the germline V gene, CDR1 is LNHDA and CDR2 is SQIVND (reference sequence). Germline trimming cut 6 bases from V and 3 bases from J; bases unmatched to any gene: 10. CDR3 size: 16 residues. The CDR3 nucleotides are TGTGCCAGTAGCCTCACCTCGGGACAGGGGGTCTACGAGCAGTACTTC. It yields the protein CASSLTSGQGVYEQYF.

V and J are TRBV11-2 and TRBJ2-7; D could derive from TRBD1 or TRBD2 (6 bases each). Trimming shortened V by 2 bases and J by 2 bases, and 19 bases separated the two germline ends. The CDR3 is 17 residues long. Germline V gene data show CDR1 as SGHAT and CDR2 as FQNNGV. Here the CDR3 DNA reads TGTGCCAGCAGCTTATGGGGGGCTGGCTCGACCCCCTACGAGCAGTACTTC. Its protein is CASSLWGAGSTPYEQYF.